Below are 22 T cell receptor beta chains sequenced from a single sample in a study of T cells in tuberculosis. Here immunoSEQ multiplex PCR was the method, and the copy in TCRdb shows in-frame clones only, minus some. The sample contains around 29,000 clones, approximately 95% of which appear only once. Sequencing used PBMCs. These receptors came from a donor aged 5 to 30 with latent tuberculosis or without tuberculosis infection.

The CDR3 nucleotides read TGTGCCAGCAGACCAGGGGGCCGGCGGGAGACCCAGTACTTC. Encoded protein: CASRPGGRRETQYF. This chain joins TRBV5-4 and TRBJ2-5; 8 bases line up with TRBD1. The junction had 8 bases not matched to a gene; V was cut back by 5 bases and J by 5 bases. The CDR3 extends over 14 amino acids. Germline CDR1 reads SGHNT; CDR2 reads YYREEE (reference sequence).

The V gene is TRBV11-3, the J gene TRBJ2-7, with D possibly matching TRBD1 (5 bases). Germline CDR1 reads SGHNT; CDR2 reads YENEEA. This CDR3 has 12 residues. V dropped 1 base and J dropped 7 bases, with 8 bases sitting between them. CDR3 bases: TGTGCCAGCAGCTTAGCTAGGGGTGAGCAGTACTTC. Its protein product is CASSLARGEQYF.

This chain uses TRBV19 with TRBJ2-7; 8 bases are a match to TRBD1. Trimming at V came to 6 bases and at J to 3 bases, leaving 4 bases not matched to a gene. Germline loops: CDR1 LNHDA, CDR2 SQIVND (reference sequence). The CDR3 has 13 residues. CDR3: CASSPGQDYEQYF. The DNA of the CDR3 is TGTGCCAGTAGCCCGGGACAGGACTACGAGCAGTACTTC.

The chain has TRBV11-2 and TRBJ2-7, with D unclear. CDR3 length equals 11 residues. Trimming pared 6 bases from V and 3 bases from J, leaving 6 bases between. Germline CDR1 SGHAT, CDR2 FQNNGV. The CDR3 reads CASSRSYEQYF. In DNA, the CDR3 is TGTGCCAGCAGTCGTAGCTACGAGCAGTACTTC.

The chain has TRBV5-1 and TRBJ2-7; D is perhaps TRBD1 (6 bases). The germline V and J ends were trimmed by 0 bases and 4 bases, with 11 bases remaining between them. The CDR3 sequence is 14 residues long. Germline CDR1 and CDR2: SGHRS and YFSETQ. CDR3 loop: CASSLAGQSYEQYF. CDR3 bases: TGCGCCAGCAGCTTGGCCGGACAGAGTTACGAGCAGTACTTC.

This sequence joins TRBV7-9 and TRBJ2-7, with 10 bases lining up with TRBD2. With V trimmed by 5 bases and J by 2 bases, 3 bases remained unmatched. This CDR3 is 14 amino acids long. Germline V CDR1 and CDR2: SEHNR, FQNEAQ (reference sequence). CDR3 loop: CASSRTSGTYEQYF. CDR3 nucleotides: TGTGCCAGCAGCCGGACTAGCGGAACCTACGAGCAGTACTTC.

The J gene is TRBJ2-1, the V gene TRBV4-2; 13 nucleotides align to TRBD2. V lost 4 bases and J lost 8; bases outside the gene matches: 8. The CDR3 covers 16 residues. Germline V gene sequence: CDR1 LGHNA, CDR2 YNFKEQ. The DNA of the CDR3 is TGTGCCAGCAGCCCACAACTAGCGGGGGGGTCTGATGAGCAGTTCTTC. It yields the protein CASSPQLAGGSDEQFF.

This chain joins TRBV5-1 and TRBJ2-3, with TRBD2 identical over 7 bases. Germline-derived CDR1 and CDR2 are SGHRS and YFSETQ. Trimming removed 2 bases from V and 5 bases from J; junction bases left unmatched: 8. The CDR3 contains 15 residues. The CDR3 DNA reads TGCGCCAGCAGCTTCTTAGCGGGCATTATAGATACGCAGTATTTT. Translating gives CASSFLAGIIDTQYF.

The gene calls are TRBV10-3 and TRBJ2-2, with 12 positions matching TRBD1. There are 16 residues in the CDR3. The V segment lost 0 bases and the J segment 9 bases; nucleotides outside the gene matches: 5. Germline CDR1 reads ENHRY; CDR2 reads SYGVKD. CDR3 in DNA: TGTGCCATCAGTGAGTCTCTGGGACAGGGGGCGCGGGAGCTGTTTTTT. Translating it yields CAISESLGQGARELFF.

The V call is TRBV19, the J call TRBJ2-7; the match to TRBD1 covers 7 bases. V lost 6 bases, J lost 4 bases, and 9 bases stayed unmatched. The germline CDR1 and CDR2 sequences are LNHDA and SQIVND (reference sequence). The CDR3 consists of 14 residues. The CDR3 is CASSPGDREYEQYF. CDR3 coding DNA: TGTGCCAGTAGCCCCGGTGACAGGGAATACGAGCAGTACTTC. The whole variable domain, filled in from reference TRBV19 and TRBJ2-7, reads DGGITQSPKYLFRKEGQNVTLSCEQNLNHDAMYWYRQDPGQGLRLIYYSQIVNDFQKGDIAEGYSVSREKKESFPLTVTSAQKNPTAFYLCASSPGDREYEQYFGPGTRLTVT.

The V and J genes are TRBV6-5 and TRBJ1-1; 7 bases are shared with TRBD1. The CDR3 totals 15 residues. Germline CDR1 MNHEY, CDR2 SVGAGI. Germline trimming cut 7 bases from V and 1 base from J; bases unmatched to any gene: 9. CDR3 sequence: CASTKLPGGNTEAFF. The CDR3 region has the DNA TGTGCCAGCACCAAGTTACCAGGGGGGAACACTGAAGCTTTCTTT.

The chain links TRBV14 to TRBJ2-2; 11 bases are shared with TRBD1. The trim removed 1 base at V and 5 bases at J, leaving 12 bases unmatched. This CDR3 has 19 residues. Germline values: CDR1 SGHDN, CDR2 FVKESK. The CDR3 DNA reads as TGTGCCAGCAGCCAAGTCCCCCCGGCCGGGACAGGGGGGACCGGGGAGCTGTTTTTT. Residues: CASSQVPPAGTGGTGELFF.

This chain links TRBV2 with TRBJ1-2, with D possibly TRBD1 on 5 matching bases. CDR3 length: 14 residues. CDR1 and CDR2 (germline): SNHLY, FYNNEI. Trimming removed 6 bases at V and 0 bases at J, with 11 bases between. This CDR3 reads CASRADSTNYGYTF. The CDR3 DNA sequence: TGTGCCAGCAGAGCCGACAGTACTAACTATGGCTACACCTTC.

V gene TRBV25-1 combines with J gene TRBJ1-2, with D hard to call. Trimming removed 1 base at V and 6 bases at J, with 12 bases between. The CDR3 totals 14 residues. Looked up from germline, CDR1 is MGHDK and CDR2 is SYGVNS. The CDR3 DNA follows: TGTGCCAGCAGTGAATCGAGGGTCGGGGATGGCTACACCTTC. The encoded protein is CASSESRVGDGYTF.

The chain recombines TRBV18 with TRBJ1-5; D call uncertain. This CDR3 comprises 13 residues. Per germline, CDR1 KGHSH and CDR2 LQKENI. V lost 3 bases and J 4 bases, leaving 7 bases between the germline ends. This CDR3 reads CASSPAGNQPQHF. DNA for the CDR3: TGTGCCAGCTCACCCGCCGGGAATCAGCCCCAGCATTTT.

The CDR3 region has the DNA TGCAGCGTTTCTAGCGGGGGGGTGAGGGAGCAGTTCTTC. It specifies CSVSSGGVREQFF. V and J are TRBV29-1 and TRBJ2-1; 12 bases are a match to TRBD2. The CDR3 sequence is 13 residues long. CDR1 is SQVTM and CDR2 is ANQGSEA in the germline V gene. The J segment lost 10 bases and the V segment lost 5 bases, leaving 6 bases of the junction unmatched.

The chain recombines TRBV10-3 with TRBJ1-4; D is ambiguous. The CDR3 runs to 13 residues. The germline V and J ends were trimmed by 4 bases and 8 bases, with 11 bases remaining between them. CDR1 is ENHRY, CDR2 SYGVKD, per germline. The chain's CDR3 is CAISGRVGEKLFF. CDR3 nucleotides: TGTGCCATCAGTGGACGGGTCGGGGAAAAACTGTTTTTT.

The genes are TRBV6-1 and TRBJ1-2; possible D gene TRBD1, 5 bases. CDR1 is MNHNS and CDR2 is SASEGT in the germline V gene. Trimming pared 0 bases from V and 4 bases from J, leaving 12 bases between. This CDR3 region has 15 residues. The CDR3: CASSEALVDTYGYTF. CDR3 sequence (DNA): TGTGCCAGCAGTGAAGCGCTGGTGGACACCTATGGCTACACCTTC.

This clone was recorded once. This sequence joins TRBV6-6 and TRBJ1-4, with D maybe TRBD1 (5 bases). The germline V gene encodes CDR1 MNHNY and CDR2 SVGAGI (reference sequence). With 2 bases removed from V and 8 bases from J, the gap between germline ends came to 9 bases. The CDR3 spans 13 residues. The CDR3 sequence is CASSYGGEEKLFF. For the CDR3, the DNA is TGTGCCAGCAGTTACGGGGGGGAGGAAAAACTGTTTTTT.

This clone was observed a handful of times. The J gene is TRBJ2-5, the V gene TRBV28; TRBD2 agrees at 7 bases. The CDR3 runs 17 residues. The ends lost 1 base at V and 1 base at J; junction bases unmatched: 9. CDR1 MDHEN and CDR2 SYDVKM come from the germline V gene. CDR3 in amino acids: CASSLSGRERGQETQYF. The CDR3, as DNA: TGTGCCAGCAGTTTATCTGGGCGGGAGAGGGGCCAAGAGACCCAGTACTTC.

CDR3: CASSLGGRDRLAGNTIYF. The CDR3 nucleotides read TGTGCCAGCAGCTTAGGCGGTAGGGACAGGCTGGCCGGAAACACCATATATTTT. This chain links TRBV7-9 with TRBJ1-3, with TRBD1 identical over 8 bases. The junction had 12 bases not matched to a gene; V was cut back by 1 base and J by 4 bases. This CDR3 is 18 amino acids long. Germline CDR1 SEHNR, CDR2 FQNEAQ (reference sequence).

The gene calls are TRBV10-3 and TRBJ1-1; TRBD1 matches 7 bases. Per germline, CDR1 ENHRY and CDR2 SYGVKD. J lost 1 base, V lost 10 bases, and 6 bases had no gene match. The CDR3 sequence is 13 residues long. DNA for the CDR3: TGTGCCACGGGAGGGACAGAGAACACTGAAGCTTTCTTT. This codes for CATGGTENTEAFF.